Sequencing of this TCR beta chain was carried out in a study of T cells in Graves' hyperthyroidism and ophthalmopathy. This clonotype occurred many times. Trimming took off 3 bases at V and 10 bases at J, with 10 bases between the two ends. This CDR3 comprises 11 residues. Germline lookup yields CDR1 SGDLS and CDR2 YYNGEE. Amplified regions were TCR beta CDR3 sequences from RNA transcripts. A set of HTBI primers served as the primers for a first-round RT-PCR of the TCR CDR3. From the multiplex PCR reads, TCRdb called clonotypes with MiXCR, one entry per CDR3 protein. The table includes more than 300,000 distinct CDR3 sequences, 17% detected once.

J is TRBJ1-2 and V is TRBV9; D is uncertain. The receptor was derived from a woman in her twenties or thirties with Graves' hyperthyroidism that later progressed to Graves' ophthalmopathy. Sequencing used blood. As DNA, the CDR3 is TGTGCCAGCAGCGGGACTCTGGCCTACACCTTC. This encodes CASSGTLAYTF.